A selection of T cell receptor beta chains follows, all from one sample in a study of CD8+ T cells in alopecia areata. Sequencing was performed with immunoSEQ multiplex PCR; in TCRdb, only in-frame clones are kept and a portion is missing. Of around 210,000 clones in the sample, 64% are singletons; the top ten hold 4% to 4.5%. Sequences were derived from CD4+ T cells sorted from blood, sampled at week 4, from a patient treated with tofacitinib. Every receptor here comes from a human donor with alopecia areata. CDR3s include the opening cysteine and the closing phenylalanine or tryptophan. D genes are given only for firm matches. Clone size appears in some rows only: once, few, many, or a class for an expanded clone.

abundance	j_gene	v_gene	d_gene	CDR3aa	CDR3nt
.	TRBJ2-6	TRBV7-9	.	CASSLGRISSGANVLTF	TGTGCCAGCAGCTTAGGGCGTATCAGCTCTGGGGCCAACGTCCTGACTTTC
few	TRBJ2-6	TRBV27	.	CASSSRLGASSGANVLTF	TGTGCCAGCAGTTCACGGTTGGGGGCCTCCTCTGGGGCCAACGTCCTGACTTTC
.	TRBJ1-6	TRBV10-3	.	CAIKGVVDSPLHF	TGTGCCATCAAGGGTGTGGTGGATTCACCCCTCCACTTT
few	TRBJ2-3	TRBV5-1	.	CASSLDTDTQYF	TGCGCCAGCAGCTTGGACACAGATACGCAGTATTTT
.	TRBJ1-2	TRBV30	.	CAWNTPGSYGYTF	TGTGCCTGGAATACCCCAGGCTCCTATGGCTACACCTTC
.	TRBJ2-5	TRBV2	.	CASSDGMKETQYF	TGTGCCAGCAGCGACGGGATGAAGGAGACCCAGTACTTC
.	TRBJ2-7	TRBV25-1	TRBD1	CASSEYGTGAAYEQYF	TGTGCCAGCAGTGAATATGGGACAGGGGCTGCCTACGAGCAGTACTTC
once	TRBJ2-7	TRBV28	TRBD1	CASTGTVSSYEQYF	TGTGCCAGCACCGGGACAGTCAGCTCCTACGAGCAGTACTTC
.	TRBJ1-6	TRBV7-9	.	CASSLKTRGDSPLHF	TGTGCCAGCAGCTTAAAAACGAGGGGGGATTCACCCCTCCACTTT
.	TRBJ2-2	TRBV7-2	.	CASSLGPGELFF	TGTGCCAGCAGCTTGGGTCCCGGGGAGCTGTTTTTT
few	TRBJ2-7	TRBV5-4	TRBD1	CASSKGTGLSNEQYF	TGTGCCAGCAGCAAGGGGACAGGGCTAAGTAACGAGCAGTACTTC
.	TRBJ1-1	TRBV7-8	.	CASSGRRQFMNTEAFF	TGTGCCAGCAGCGGCCGACGACAGTTCATGAACACTGAAGCTTTCTTT
.	TRBJ2-5	TRBV2	TRBD1	CASGGTGDQETQYF	TGTGCCAGCGGGGGGACAGGGGATCAAGAGACCCAGTACTTC
.	TRBJ1-1	TRBV25-1	TRBD1	CASRDRMNTEAFF	TGTGCCAGTAGGGACAGGATGAACACTGAAGCTTTCTTT
.	TRBJ2-3	TRBV29-1	TRBD1	CSVVNRGASTDTQYF	TGCAGCGTTGTTAACAGGGGGGCTAGCACAGATACGCAGTATTTT
.	TRBJ1-2	TRBV29-1	.	CSVEVGVGRKKF	TGCAGCGTTGAAGTCGGCGTGGGACGAAAGAAGTTC
.	TRBJ2-5	TRBV5-6	TRBD1	CASSSDRKQETQYF	TGTGCCAGCAGTTCGGACAGGAAACAAGAGACCCAGTACTTC
.	TRBJ2-7	TRBV29-1	TRBD1	CSVRGQFYEQYF	TGCAGCGTCCGGGGACAGTTTTACGAGCAGTACTTC
.	TRBJ1-6	TRBV5-4	.	CASRPFLHF	TGTGCCAGCCGACCCTTCCTCCACTTT
.	TRBJ2-3	TRBV29-1	.	CSVQQGTTSTDTQYF	TGCAGCGTTCAACAGGGGACTACCAGCACAGATACGCAGTATTTT
.	TRBJ1-5	TRBV7-2	.	CASPVPGRKVQPQHF	TGTGCCAGCCCGGTCCCGGGGCGGAAGGTTCAGCCCCAGCATTTT
.	TRBJ2-5	TRBV4-2	.	CASSQEPSGWETQYF	TGTGCCAGCAGCCAAGAACCCTCAGGTTGGGAGACCCAGTACTTC
.	TRBJ2-7	TRBV7-2	.	CASSSLPGTSYEQYF	TGTGCCAGCAGCTCCCTACCCGGGACCTCCTACGAGCAGTACTTC
.	TRBJ2-7	TRBV29-1	.	CSVGRDGSYEQYF	TGCAGCGTCGGCCGGGACGGCTCCTACGAGCAGTACTTC
.	TRBJ1-5	TRBV4-1	TRBD1	CASSPTGGNNQPQHF	TGCGCCAGCAGCCCGACAGGGGGCAACAATCAGCCCCAGCATTTT
few	TRBJ1-3	TRBV6-5	.	CASSYSLQRVGNTIYF	TGTGCCAGCAGTTACTCCCTGCAAAGGGTTGGAAACACCATATATTTT
once	TRBJ2-1	TRBV5-4	TRBD2	CASSHLAGGSYNEQFF	TGTGCCAGCAGCCATTTAGCGGGGGGCTCCTACAATGAGCAGTTCTTC
.	TRBJ2-1	TRBV23-1	TRBD2	CASSSGNNEQFF	TGCGCCAGCAGTAGCGGGAACAATGAGCAGTTCTTC
.	TRBJ1-1	TRBV10-3	.	CAISGQGQVSGTEAFF	TGTGCCATCAGTGGCCAGGGGCAAGTATCCGGCACTGAAGCTTTCTTT
.	TRBJ1-3	TRBV7-8	.	CASSLVSGGSGNTIYF	TGTGCCAGCAGCTTAGTATCAGGCGGGTCTGGAAACACCATATATTTT
.	TRBJ2-5	TRBV23-1	TRBD2	CASSRRGLANIQYF	TGCGCCAGCAGTAGGAGAGGACTAGCGAATATCCAGTACTTC
.	TRBJ1-3	TRBV23-1	.	CASPRAPNFTGNTIYF	TGCGCCAGCCCCCGGGCCCCAAACTTCACTGGAAACACCATATATTTT
few	TRBJ1-2	TRBV5-1	.	CASSLGQDNYGYTF	TGCGCCAGCAGCTTGGGACAGGACAACTATGGCTACACCTTC
.	TRBJ2-5	TRBV7-9	TRBD2	CASSLGIAGIQETQYF	TGTGCCAGCAGCTTAGGGATAGCGGGGATACAAGAGACCCAGTACTTC
.	TRBJ1-5	TRBV2	.	CASSGGGRQPQHF	TGTGCCAGCAGTGGGGGGGGCAGACAGCCCCAGCATTTT
.	TRBJ1-4	TRBV18	.	CASSPRESAMGEKLFF	TGTGCCAGCTCACCCCGAGAAAGCGCAATGGGTGAAAAACTGTTTTTT
.	TRBJ2-5	TRBV19	TRBD1	CASSLRQGKWETQYF	TGTGCCAGTAGTCTCCGACAGGGGAAATGGGAGACCCAGTACTTC
.	TRBJ2-2	TRBV5-1	TRBD2	CASSLAGYTGELFF	TGCGCCAGCAGCCTAGCGGGGTACACCGGGGAGCTGTTTTTT
.	TRBJ1-1	TRBV28	.	CASSPTVNTEAFF	TGTGCCAGCAGTCCGACGGTGAACACTGAAGCTTTCTTT
.	TRBJ1-4	TRBV4-2	TRBD1	CASSQDWGQGQKLFF	TGTGCCAGCAGCCAAGATTGGGGACAGGGACAGAAACTGTTTTTT
few	TRBJ1-2	TRBV28	.	CASSWVETRGYTF	TGTGCCAGCAGTTGGGTAGAGACCCGGGGCTACACCTTC
.	TRBJ2-7	TRBV5-5	TRBD1	CASSFRDRGTYEQYF	TGTGCCAGCAGCTTCCGGGACAGGGGTACCTACGAGCAGTACTTC
.	TRBJ1-1	TRBV23-1	.	CAGLPSGVCTEAFF	TGCGCCGGCCTCCCCTCGGGGGTCTGCACTGAAGCTTTCTTT